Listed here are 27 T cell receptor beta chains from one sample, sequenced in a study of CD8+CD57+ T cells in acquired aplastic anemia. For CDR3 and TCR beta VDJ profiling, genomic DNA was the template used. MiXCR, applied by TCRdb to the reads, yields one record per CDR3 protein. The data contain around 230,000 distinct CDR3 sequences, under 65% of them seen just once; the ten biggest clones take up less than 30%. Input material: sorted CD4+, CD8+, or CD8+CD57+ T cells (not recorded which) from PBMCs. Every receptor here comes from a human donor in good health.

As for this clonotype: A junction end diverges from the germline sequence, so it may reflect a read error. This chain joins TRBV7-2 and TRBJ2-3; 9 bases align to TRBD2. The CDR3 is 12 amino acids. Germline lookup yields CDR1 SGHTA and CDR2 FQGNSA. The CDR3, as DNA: TGTGCCAGACTAGCGGGCGAAGATACGCGGTATTTT. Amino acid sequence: CARLAGEDTRYF. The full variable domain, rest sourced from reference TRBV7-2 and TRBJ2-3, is GAGVSQSPSNKVTEKGKDVELRCDPISGHTALYWYRQSLGQGLEFLIYFQGNSAPDKSGLPSDRFSAERTGGSVSTLTIQRTQQEDSAVYLCARLAGEDTRYFGPGTRLTVL.

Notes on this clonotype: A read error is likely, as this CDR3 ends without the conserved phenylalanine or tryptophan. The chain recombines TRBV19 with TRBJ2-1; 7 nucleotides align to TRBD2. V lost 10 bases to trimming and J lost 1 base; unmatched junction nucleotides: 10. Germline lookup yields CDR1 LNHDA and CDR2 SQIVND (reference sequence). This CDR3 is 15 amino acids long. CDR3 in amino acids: CATQEQGGSYNEQFL. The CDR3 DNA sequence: TGTGCCACCCAGGAGCAGGGAGGGTCCTACAATGAGCAGTTCCTC.

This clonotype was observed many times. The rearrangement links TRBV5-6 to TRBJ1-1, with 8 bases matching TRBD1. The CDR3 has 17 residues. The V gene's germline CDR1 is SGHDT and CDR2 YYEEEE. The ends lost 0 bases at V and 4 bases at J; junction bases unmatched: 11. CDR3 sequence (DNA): TGTGCCAGCAGCTTGGACCACAGGGGGAGCTTATCCACTGAAGCTTTCTTT. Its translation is CASSLDHRGSLSTEAFF.

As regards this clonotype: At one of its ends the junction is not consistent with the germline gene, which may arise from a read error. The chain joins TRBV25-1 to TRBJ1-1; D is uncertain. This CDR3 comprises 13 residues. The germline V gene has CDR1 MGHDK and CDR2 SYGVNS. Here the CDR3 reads CASRKYGNTEACF. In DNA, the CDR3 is TGTGCCAGCAGGAAATACGGGAACACTGAAGCTTGCTTT. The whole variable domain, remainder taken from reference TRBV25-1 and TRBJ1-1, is EADIYQTPRYLVIGTGKKITLECSQTMGHDKMYWYQQDPGMELHLIHYSYGVNSTEKGDLSSESTVSRIRTEHFPLTLESARPSHTSQYLCASRKYGNTEACFGQGTRLTVV.

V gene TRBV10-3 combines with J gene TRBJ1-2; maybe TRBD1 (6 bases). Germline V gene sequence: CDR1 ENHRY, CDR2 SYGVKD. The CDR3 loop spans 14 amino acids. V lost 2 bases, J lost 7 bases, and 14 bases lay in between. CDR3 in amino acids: CAISEGGESSGYTF. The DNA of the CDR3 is TGTGCCATCAGTGAGGGGGGCGAGTCGAGTGGCTACACCTTC.

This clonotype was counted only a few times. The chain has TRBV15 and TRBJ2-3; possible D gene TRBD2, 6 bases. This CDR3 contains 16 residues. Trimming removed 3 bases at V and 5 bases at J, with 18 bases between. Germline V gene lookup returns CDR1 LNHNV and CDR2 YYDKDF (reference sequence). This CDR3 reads CATSSYLGGAGDTQYF. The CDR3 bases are TGTGCCACCAGCAGCTACTTAGGAGGGGCTGGAGATACGCAGTATTTT.

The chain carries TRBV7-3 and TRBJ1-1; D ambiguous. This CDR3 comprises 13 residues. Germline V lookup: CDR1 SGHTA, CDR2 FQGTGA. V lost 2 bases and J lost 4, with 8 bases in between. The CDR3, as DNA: TGTGCCAGCAGCTTATACTCGGTCACTGAAGCTTTCTTT. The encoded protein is CASSLYSVTEAFF.

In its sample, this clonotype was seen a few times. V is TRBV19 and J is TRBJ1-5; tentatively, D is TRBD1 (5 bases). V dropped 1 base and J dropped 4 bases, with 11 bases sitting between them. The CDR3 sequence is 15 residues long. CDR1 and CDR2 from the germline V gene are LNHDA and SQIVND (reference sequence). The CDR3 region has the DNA TGTGCCAGTAGTATAGCGCAGGGACCAAATCAGCCCCAGCATTTT. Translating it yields CASSIAQGPNQPQHF.

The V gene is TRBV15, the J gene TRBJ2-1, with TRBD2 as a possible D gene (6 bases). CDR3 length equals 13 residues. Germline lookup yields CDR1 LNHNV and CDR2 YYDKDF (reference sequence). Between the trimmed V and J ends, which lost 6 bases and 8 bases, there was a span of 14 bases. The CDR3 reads CATSDPGTHEQFF. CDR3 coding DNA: TGTGCCACCAGTGATCCCGGGACTCATGAGCAGTTCTTC.

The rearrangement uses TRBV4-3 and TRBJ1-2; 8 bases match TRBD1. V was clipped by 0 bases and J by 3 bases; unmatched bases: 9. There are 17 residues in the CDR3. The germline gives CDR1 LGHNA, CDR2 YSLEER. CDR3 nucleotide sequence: TGCGCCAGCAGCCAAGATGAGGGCCCAGGGGGCTACTATGGCTACACCTTC. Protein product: CASSQDEGPGGYYGYTF.

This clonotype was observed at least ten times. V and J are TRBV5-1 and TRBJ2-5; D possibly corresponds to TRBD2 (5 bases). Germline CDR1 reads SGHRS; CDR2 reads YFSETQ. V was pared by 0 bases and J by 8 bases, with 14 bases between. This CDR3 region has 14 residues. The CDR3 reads CASSLAGVKDTQYF. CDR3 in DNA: TGCGCCAGCAGCTTGGCCGGGGTTAAGGATACCCAGTACTTC. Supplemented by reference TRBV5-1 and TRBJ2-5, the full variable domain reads KAGVTQTPRYLIKTRGQQVTLSCSPISGHRSVSWYQQTPGQGLQFLFEYFSETQRNKGNFPGRFSGRQFSNSRSEMNVSTLELGDSALYLCASSLAGVKDTQYFGPGTRLLVL.

This CDR3 is CASSVRDRVYSPLHF. CDR3 nucleotides: TGTGCCAGTAGTGTCCGGGACAGGGTATATTCACCCCTCCACTTT. This rearrangement joins TRBV19 to TRBJ1-6; 9 positions match TRBD1. Trimming took 5 bases from V and 8 from J; bases not matched to a gene: 7. The CDR3 runs 15 residues. CDR1 and CDR2 (germline): LNHDA, SQIVND (reference sequence).

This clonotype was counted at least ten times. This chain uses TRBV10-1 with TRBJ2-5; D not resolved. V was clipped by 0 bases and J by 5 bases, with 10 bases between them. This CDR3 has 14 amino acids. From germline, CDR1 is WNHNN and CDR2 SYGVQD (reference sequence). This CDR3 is CASSESVSFETQYF. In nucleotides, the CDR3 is TGCGCCAGCAGTGAGTCCGTTTCGTTCGAGACCCAGTACTTC.

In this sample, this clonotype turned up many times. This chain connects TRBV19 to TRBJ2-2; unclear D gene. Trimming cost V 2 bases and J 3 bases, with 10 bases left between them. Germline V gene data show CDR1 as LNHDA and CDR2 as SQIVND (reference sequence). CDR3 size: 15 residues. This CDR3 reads CASSIMASYTGELFF. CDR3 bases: TGTGCCAGTAGTATAATGGCCAGCTACACCGGGGAGCTGTTTTTT.

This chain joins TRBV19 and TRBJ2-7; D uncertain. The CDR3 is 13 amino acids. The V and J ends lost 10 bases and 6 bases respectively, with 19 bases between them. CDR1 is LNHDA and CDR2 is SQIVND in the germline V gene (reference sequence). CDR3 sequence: CANPEFRHVEQYF. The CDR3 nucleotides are TGTGCCAATCCAGAGTTTAGGCACGTCGAGCAGTACTTC.

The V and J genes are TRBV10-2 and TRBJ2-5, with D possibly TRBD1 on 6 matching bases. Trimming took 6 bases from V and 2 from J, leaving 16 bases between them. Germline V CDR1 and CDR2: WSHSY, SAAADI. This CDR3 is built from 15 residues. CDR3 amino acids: CASSYTQGDQETQYF. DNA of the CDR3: TGCGCCAGCAGCTACACACAGGGAGATCAAGAGACCCAGTACTTC.

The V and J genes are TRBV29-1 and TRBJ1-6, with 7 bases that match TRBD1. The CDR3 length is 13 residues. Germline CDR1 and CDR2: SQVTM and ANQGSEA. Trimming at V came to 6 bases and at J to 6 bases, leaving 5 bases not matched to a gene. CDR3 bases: TGCAGCGTCGGGGACAGTTCTAATTCACCCCTCCACTTT. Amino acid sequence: CSVGDSSNSPLHF. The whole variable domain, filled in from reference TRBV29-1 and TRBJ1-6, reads SAVISQKPSRDICQRGTSLTIQCQVDSQVTMMFWYRQQPGQSLTLIATANQGSEATYESGFVIDKFPISRPNLTFSTLTVSNMSPEDSSIYLCSVGDSSNSPLHFGNGTRLTVT.

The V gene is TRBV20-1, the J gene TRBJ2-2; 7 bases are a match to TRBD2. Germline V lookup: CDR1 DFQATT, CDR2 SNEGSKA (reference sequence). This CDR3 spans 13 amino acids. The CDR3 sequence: CRGGTWGAGELFF. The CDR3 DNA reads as TGCAGGGGGGGGACCTGGGGGGCCGGGGAGCTGTTTTTT.

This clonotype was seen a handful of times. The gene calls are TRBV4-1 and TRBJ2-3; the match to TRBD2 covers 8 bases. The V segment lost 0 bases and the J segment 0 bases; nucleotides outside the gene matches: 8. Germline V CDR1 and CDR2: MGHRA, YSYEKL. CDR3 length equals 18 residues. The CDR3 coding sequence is TGCGCCAGCAGCCAAGACTCTCCAGCGGGGGCCAGCACAGATACGCAGTATTTT. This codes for CASSQDSPAGASTDTQYF.

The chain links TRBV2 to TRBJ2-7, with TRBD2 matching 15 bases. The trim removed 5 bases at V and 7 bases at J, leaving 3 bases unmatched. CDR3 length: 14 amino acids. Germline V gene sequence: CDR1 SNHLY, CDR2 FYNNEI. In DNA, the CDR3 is TGTGCCAGCAGTAAGGGACTAGCGGGGGGTGAGCAGTACTTC. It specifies CASSKGLAGGEQYF.

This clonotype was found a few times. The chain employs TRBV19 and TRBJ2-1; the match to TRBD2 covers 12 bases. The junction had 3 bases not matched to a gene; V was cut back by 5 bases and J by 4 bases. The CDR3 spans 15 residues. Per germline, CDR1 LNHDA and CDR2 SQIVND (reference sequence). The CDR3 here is CASSGTSGGYNEQFF. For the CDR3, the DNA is TGTGCCAGTAGTGGAACTAGCGGGGGGTACAATGAGCAGTTCTTC.

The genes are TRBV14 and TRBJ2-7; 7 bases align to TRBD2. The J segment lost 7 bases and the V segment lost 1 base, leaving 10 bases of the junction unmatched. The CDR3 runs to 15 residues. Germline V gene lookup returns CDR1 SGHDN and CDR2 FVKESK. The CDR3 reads CASSQVDTGEGEQYF. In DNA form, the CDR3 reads TGTGCCAGCAGCCAAGTGGACACCGGGGAGGGGGAGCAGTACTTC.

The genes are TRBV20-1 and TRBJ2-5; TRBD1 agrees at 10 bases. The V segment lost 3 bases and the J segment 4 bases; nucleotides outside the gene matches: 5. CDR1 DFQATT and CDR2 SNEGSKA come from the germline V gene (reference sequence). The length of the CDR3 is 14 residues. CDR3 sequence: CSARGTGAAETQYF. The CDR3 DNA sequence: TGCAGTGCTAGGGGGACAGGGGCAGCAGAGACCCAGTACTTC.

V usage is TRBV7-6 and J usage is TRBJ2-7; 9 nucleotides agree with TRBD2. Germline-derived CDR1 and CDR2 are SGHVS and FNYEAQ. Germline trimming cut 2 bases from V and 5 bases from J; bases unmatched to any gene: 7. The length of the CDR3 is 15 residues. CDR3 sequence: CASSLFVAGEDEQYF. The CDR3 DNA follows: TGTGCCAGCAGCTTATTTGTAGCGGGAGAGGACGAGCAGTACTTC.

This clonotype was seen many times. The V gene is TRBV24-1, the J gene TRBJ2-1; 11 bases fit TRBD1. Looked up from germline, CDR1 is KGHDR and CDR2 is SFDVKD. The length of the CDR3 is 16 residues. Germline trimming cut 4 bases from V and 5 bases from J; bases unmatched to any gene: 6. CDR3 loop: CATSDTGQGANNEQFF. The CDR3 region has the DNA TGTGCCACCAGTGACACCGGACAGGGGGCGAACAATGAGCAGTTCTTC.

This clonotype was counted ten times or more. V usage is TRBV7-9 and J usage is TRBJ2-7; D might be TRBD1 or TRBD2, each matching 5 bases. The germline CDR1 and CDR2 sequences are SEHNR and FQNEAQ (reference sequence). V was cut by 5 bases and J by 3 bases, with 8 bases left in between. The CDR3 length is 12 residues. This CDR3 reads CASSGDDYEQYF. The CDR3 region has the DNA TGTGCCAGCAGCGGGGACGACTACGAGCAGTACTTC. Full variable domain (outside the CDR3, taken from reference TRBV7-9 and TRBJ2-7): DTGVSQNPRHKITKRGQNVTFRCDPISEHNRLYWYRQTLGQGPEFLTYFQNEAQLEKSRLLSDRFSAERPKGSFSTLEIQRTEQGDSAMYLCASSGDDYEQYFGPGTRLTVT.

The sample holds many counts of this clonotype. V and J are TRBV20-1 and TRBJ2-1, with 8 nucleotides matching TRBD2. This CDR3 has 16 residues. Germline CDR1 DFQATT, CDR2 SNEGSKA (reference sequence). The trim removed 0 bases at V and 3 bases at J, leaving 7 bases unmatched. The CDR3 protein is CSARDFGGGLYNEQFF. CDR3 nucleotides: TGCAGTGCTAGAGATTTCGGGGGGGGCCTCTACAATGAGCAGTTCTTC.